Shown below are 20 T cell receptor beta chains from a single sample sequenced in a study of blood T cell repertoires in COVID-19. Profiled with immunoSEQ multiplex PCR; TCRdb holds only in-frame clones, not every one. In the table there are about 300,000 clones, over 80% of which are singletons. Sequenced material: peripheral blood. The origin of the receptors is a woman aged 45-65 years with COVID-19, enrolled during active disease.

V and J are TRBV10-1 and TRBJ1-2; D uncertain. This CDR3 is built from 12 residues. The germline V and J ends were trimmed by 8 bases and 7 bases, with 14 bases remaining between them. Germline assignment: CDR1 WNHNN and CDR2 SYGVQD (reference sequence). Here the CDR3 DNA reads TGCGCCAGCCCCCCTAAAGCGGGTGGCTACACCTTC. Encoded protein: CASPPKAGGYTF.

This clone was counted once. The chain couples TRBV24-1 to TRBJ2-1, with D possibly matching TRBD1 (6 bases). V was pared by 3 bases and J by 10 bases, with 12 bases between. Germline CDR1 reads KGHDR; CDR2 reads SFDVKD. The CDR3 is made up of 13 amino acids. As DNA, the CDR3 is TGTGCCACCAGTGATGGGGGCTCTCGGGAGCAGTTCTTC. Translated, it gives CATSDGGSREQFF.

The V gene is TRBV2, the J gene TRBJ1-5; TRBD1 might be the D (5 bases). Trimming removed 3 bases from V and 3 bases from J, with 12 bases in between. Germline V CDR1 and CDR2: SNHLY, FYNNEI. This CDR3 has 15 residues. CDR3 sequence (DNA): TGTGCCAGCAGTGAGTCGGGGGTCGCCAATCAGCCCCAGCATTTT. It encodes CASSESGVANQPQHF.

The chain has TRBV5-1 and TRBJ2-1; 11 nucleotides match TRBD2. The CDR3 has 13 amino acids. V was pared by 4 bases and J by 9 bases, with 3 bases of the junction left unmatched. The germline V gene has CDR1 SGHRS and CDR2 YFSETQ. In DNA, the CDR3 is TGCGCCAGCAGCATAGGGACTAGCGGTGAGCAGTTCTTC. It encodes CASSIGTSGEQFF.

Note on this clone: Distinct nucleotide sequences in the sample also encode this CDR3. The V gene is TRBV5-6, the J gene TRBJ1-2, with TRBD1 matching 8 bases. The CDR3 totals 13 residues. From germline, CDR1 is SGHDT and CDR2 YYEEEE. Losses at the gene ends were 4 bases for V and 6 bases for J; bases not matched to a gene: 5. CDR3 in amino acids: CASSSTGGDGYTF. The CDR3 DNA reads as TGTGCCAGCAGCAGCACAGGGGGTGATGGCTACACCTTC.

The J gene is TRBJ1-1, the V gene TRBV4-3; D ambiguous. The CDR3 extends over 14 amino acids. Germline V gene sequence: CDR1 LGHNA, CDR2 YSLEER. The V end lost 5 bases, the J end lost 4 bases, and 14 bases lay between the germline ends. The CDR3 reads CASSIQLRGTEAFF. In nucleotides, the CDR3 is TGCGCCAGCAGCATTCAACTTCGGGGCACTGAAGCTTTCTTT.

The chain carries TRBV13 and TRBJ2-4; 11 bases are a match to TRBD2. Looked up from germline, CDR1 is PRHDT and CDR2 is FYEKMQ (reference sequence). The CDR3 is 20 amino acids. After removal of 4 bases from V and 1 base from J, the junction contained 15 bases not matched to a gene. The CDR3 protein is CASSSTGYTSGSEAKNIQYF. The CDR3 bases are TGTGCCAGCAGCTCCACCGGATATACTAGCGGGAGTGAGGCCAAAAACATTCAGTACTTC.

The genes are TRBV19 and TRBJ1-2; perhaps TRBD1 as D (5 bases). The CDR3 covers 14 residues. Per the germline V gene, CDR1 is LNHDA and CDR2 is SQIVND (reference sequence). With 3 bases removed from V and 4 bases from J, the gap between germline ends came to 12 bases. Written as DNA, the CDR3 is TGTGCCAGTAGTATGGGAACAGGAGCCTATGGCTACACCTTC. Its translation is CASSMGTGAYGYTF.

The rearrangement uses TRBV6-2 or TRBV6-3 and TRBJ2-3, with 7 bases aligning to TRBD2. In germline, CDR1 is MNHEY, CDR2 SVGEGT. CDR3 length: 13 amino acids. The ends lost 4 bases at V and 7 bases at J; junction bases unmatched: 5. CDR3 in DNA: TGTGCCAGCAGTTTGACCAGCGGGAATACGCAGTATTTT. Translating gives CASSLTSGNTQYF.

The chain uses TRBV14 and TRBJ2-7; TRBD1 agrees at 7 bases. Germline-derived CDR1 and CDR2 are SGHDN and FVKESK. The CDR3 has 13 amino acids. V gave up 4 bases and J gave up 6 bases; unmatched junction bases: 6. CDR3 region: CASSRTGWGEQYF. CDR3 coding DNA: TGTGCCAGCAGCCGGACAGGATGGGGCGAGCAGTACTTC.

The V gene is TRBV28, the J gene TRBJ1-5; D possibly corresponds to TRBD1 (6 bases). Trimming removed 4 bases from V and 0 bases from J, with 10 bases in between. CDR1 is MDHEN, CDR2 SYDVKM, per germline. The length of the CDR3 is 15 residues. This chain's CDR3 is CASSYQGFSNQPQHF. For the CDR3, the DNA is TGTGCCAGCAGTTATCAGGGGTTTAGCAATCAGCCCCAGCATTTT.

V is TRBV19 and J is TRBJ1-2, with D possibly TRBD1 on 6 matching bases. The CDR3 spans 16 residues. The ends were cut back, 3 bases at V and 8 bases at J, with 22 bases in the middle. Germline assignment: CDR1 LNHDA and CDR2 SQIVND (reference sequence). The CDR3 DNA reads TGTGCCAGTAGTATCTCCCGGTTGGGGGCGCCGGGGGGCTACACCTTC. It codes for CASSISRLGAPGGYTF.

The chain links TRBV30 to TRBJ2-7; maybe TRBD1 (6 bases). CDR1 GTSNPN and CDR2 SVGIG come from the germline V gene (reference sequence). Deletions cut 5 bases from V and 3 bases from J, with 14 bases between. The CDR3 spans 13 residues. The CDR3 is CAWGQGTDYEQYF. For the CDR3, the DNA is TGTGCCTGGGGGCAGGGGACGGACTACGAGCAGTACTTC.

This chain uses TRBV5-5 with TRBJ1-5, with D perhaps TRBD1 (6 bases). The germline V gene encodes CDR1 SGHKS and CDR2 YYEKEE (reference sequence). This CDR3 spans 17 amino acids. Trimming cost V 4 bases and J 7 bases, with 24 bases left between them. The CDR3 loop reads CASSKMPGQKAEQPQHF. CDR3 in DNA: TGTGCCAGCAGCAAGATGCCGGGACAAAAAGCGGAGCAGCCCCAGCATTTT.

This sequence joins TRBV13 and TRBJ2-3, with TRBD2 matching 7 bases. Trimming cost V 2 bases and J 4 bases; bases outside gene matches: 9. The CDR3 length is 16 residues. Germline V lookup: CDR1 PRHDT, CDR2 FYEKMQ (reference sequence). CDR3 bases: TGTGCCAGCAGCTTATTTTTCCGGGAGGCGGCAGATACGCAGTATTTT. Translated: CASSLFFREAADTQYF.

The rearrangement links TRBV7-9 to TRBJ2-7; the match to TRBD2 covers 10 bases. This CDR3 contains 16 residues. Germline CDR1 reads SEHNR; CDR2 reads FQNEAQ (reference sequence). Trimming cost V 1 base and J 5 bases; bases outside gene matches: 8. CDR3 sequence reads: CASSLGQREGRDEQYF. Written as DNA, the CDR3 is TGTGCCAGCAGCTTAGGGCAGCGGGAGGGCCGGGACGAGCAGTACTTC.

The rearrangement uses TRBV2 and TRBJ1-2; no firm D call. The germline V gene has CDR1 SNHLY and CDR2 FYNNEI. CDR3 size: 14 residues. V lost 9 bases to trimming and J lost 0 bases, with 14 bases between them. The CDR3 loop reads CASRLDSANYGYTF. CDR3 nucleotide sequence: TGTGCCAGTAGGCTGGACTCCGCTAACTATGGCTACACCTTC.

The rearrangement uses TRBV7-9 and TRBJ2-5; 9 bases map to TRBD2. With V trimmed by 2 bases and J by 4 bases, 14 bases remained unmatched. Germline lookup yields CDR1 SEHNR and CDR2 FQNEAQ (reference sequence). The CDR3 is 18 residues long. The CDR3 reads CASSLTPHKGTSIETQYF. The CDR3 nucleotides are TGTGCCAGCAGCTTAACACCTCACAAGGGGACTAGCATAGAGACCCAGTACTTC.

V usage is TRBV5-1 and J usage is TRBJ2-5; D not certain. The germline gives CDR1 SGHRS, CDR2 YFSETQ. This CDR3 is built from 14 residues. The germline V and J ends were trimmed by 4 bases and 0 bases, with 10 bases remaining between them. The CDR3 spells CASSLRSDQETQYF. The CDR3 coding sequence is TGCGCCAGCAGCCTGCGGAGCGACCAAGAGACCCAGTACTTC.

The gene calls are TRBV5-6 and TRBJ2-5, with 8 bases that match TRBD2. V lost 4 bases and J lost 2; bases outside the gene matches: 7. The CDR3 has 15 residues. Germline CDR1 SGHDT, CDR2 YYEEEE. For the CDR3, the DNA is TGTGCCAGCAGCCCAGCGGGAGCGCGGCAAGAGACCCAGTACTTC. Residues: CASSPAGARQETQYF.